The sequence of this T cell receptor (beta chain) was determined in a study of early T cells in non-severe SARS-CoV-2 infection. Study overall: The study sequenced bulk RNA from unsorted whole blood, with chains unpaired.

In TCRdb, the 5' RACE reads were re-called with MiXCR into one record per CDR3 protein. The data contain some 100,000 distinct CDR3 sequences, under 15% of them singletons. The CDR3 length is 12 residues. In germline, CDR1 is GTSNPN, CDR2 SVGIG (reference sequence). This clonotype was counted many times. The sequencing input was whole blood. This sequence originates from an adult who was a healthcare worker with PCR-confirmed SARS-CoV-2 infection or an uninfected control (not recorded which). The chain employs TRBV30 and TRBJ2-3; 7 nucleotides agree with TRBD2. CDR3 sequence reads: CAGGDGGDTQYF. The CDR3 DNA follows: TGTGCTGGGGGGGATGGGGGAGATACGCAGTATTTT.